The 6 T cell receptor beta chains given below trace back to one sample, sequenced in a study of T cells in Graves' hyperthyroidism and ophthalmopathy. Authors of the study amplified TCR beta CDR3 regions from RNA transcripts. HTBI primers were the set used in a first-round RT-PCR of the TCR CDR3. TCRdb re-analysed the multiplex PCR reads in MiXCR, keeping a single row per CDR3 protein. This table holds around 500,000 distinct CDR3 sequences, under 15% found once. The sample taken for sequencing was blood. Receptors originate from a woman between 18 and 29 years old with Graves' hyperthyroidism.

This chain joins TRBV19 and TRBJ1-5; D is perhaps TRBD1 (6 bases). V lost 6 bases and J 3 bases, leaving 12 bases between the germline ends. Germline V gene sequence: CDR1 LNHDA, CDR2 SQIVND (reference sequence). This CDR3 has 14 amino acids. This CDR3 is CASSASGDNQPQHF. DNA for the CDR3: TGTGCCAGTAGCGCCTCAGGGGACAATCAGCCCCAGCATTTT.

This chain joins TRBV29-1 and TRBJ2-7; D is unclear. The CDR3 is 12 residues long. The V gene lost 5 bases and the J gene lost 3 bases, with 11 bases spanning the gap. The germline CDR1 and CDR2 sequences are SQVTM and ANQGSEA. CDR3: CSVSFSRYEQYF. DNA of the CDR3: TGCAGCGTTAGCTTCAGCCGCTACGAGCAGTACTTC.

This clonotype has ten or more counts. The chain employs TRBV7-9 and TRBJ2-1, with a tentative D call TRBD2 (6 bases). Per germline, CDR1 SEHNR and CDR2 FQNEAQ (reference sequence). V was trimmed by 2 bases and J by 7 bases, leaving 18 bases between them. CDR3 length: 16 residues. CDR3 DNA: TGTGCCAGCAGCTTATGGTCTGGCGGGATGAGGAATGAGCAGTTCTTC. Translating gives CASSLWSGGMRNEQFF.

The sample holds many counts of this clonotype. The genes are TRBV5-1 and TRBJ1-5; D call uncertain. Germline loops: CDR1 SGHRS, CDR2 YFSETQ. This CDR3 region has 14 residues. Trimming stripped 2 bases from V and 2 bases from J, with 8 bases between. For the CDR3, the DNA is TGCGCCAGCAGCTTTTCTTCGGGCAATCAGCCCCAGCATTTT. This codes for CASSFSSGNQPQHF.

The V gene is TRBV29-1, the J gene TRBJ2-1; tentatively, D is TRBD1 (5 bases). The length of the CDR3 is 10 residues. Germline V gives CDR1 SQVTM, CDR2 ANQGSEA. Trimming took off 6 bases at V and 13 bases at J, with 13 bases between the two ends. The CDR3 reads CSVERQKQFF. CDR3 DNA: TGCAGCGTGGAAAGACAGAAACAGTTCTTC.

This clonotype has at least ten counts. The rearrangement links TRBV3-1 to TRBJ2-7; 9 nucleotides match TRBD1. Germline V gene sequence: CDR1 LGHDT, CDR2 YNNKEL (reference sequence). The CDR3 runs to 17 residues. Trimming removed 0 bases from V and 1 base from J; junction bases left unmatched: 7. The CDR3 is CASSQDKGTGFSYEQYF. As DNA, the CDR3 is TGTGCCAGCAGCCAAGATAAAGGGACAGGGTTTTCCTACGAGCAGTACTTC.